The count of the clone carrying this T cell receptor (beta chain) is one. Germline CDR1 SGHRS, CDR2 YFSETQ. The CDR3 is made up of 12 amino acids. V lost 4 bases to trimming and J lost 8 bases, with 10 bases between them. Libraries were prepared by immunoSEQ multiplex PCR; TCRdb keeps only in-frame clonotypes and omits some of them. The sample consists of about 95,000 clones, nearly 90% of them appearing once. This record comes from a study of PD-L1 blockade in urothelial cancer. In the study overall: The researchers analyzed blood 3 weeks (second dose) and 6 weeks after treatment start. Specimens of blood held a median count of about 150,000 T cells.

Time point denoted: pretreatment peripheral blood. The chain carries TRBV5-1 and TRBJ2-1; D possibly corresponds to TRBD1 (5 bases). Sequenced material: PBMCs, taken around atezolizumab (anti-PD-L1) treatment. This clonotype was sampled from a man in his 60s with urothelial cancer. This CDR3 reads CASSLQGYEQFF. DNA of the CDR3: TGCGCCAGCAGCCTCCAGGGCTATGAGCAGTTCTTC.